The 26 T cell receptor beta chains reported below all come from one sample, sequenced in a study of cytomegalovirus exposure and HLA in healthy donors. The PCR contained 60 Vbeta and 13 Jbeta primers. This table comes from immunoSEQ multiplex PCR, and its TCRdb copy is limited to in-frame clones, with some not included. The data hold 100,000 or so clones, with under 85% observed a single time. Sequencing was done on a sample of PBMCs. Source of these receptors: a woman between 35 and 50 years old in good health and CMV-seronegative.

V usage is TRBV27 and J usage is TRBJ2-3; perhaps TRBD2 as D (5 bases). Trimming pared 8 bases from V and 6 bases from J, leaving 18 bases between. The CDR3 is 14 residues long. In germline, CDR1 is MNHEY, CDR2 SMNVEV (reference sequence). The CDR3 protein is CASGLLGFADTQYF. The DNA of the CDR3 is TGTGCCAGCGGGTTACTAGGATTTGCGGATACGCAGTATTTT.

This clone was picked up one time. The CDR3 spells CASSMVREQPQHF. CDR3 DNA: TGTGCCAGTAGTATGGTGAGGGAACAGCCCCAGCATTTT. This chain connects TRBV19 to TRBJ1-5; D remains unclear. CDR3 length equals 13 residues. Germline-derived CDR1 and CDR2 are LNHDA and SQIVND (reference sequence). V lost 3 bases, J lost 7 bases, and 10 bases lay in between.

The chain is built from TRBV15 and TRBJ2-3; the D is unclear. Germline V gene data show CDR1 as LNHNV and CDR2 as YYDKDF (reference sequence). The germline V and J ends were trimmed by 2 bases and 2 bases, with 5 bases remaining between them. The CDR3 sequence is 13 residues long. The CDR3 loop reads CATSRQNTDTQYF. The CDR3 coding sequence is TGTGCCACCAGCAGACAAAACACAGATACGCAGTATTTT.

The chain employs TRBV5-1 and TRBJ2-3; 10 bases line up with TRBD2. This CDR3 spans 19 amino acids. Germline V gene data show CDR1 as SGHRS and CDR2 as YFSETQ. V shed 4 bases, J shed 2 bases, and the junction held 16 bases outside the gene matches. This CDR3 is CASSTRTTSGWGATDTQYF. The CDR3 nucleotides read TGCGCCAGCAGCACCAGAACGACTAGCGGGTGGGGGGCCACAGATACGCAGTATTTT.

The V and J genes are TRBV6-5 and TRBJ1-5, with a tentative D call TRBD1 (5 bases). The CDR3 length is 13 residues. CDR1 is MNHEY and CDR2 is SVGAGI in the germline V gene. V was trimmed by 8 bases and J by 4 bases, leaving 12 bases between them. The DNA of the CDR3 is TGTGCCAGCGTCGGAGGGGTTAATCAGCCCCAGCATTTT. Translation gives CASVGGVNQPQHF.

V is TRBV6-5 and J is TRBJ1-5; D remains ambiguous. The length of the CDR3 is 13 residues. The V gene's germline CDR1 is MNHEY and CDR2 SVGAGI. The ends were cut back, 1 base at V and 5 bases at J, with 6 bases in the middle. The CDR3 bases are TGTGCCAGCAGTTACTATAGATATCAGCCCCAGCATTTT. Its translation is CASSYYRYQPQHF.

The V call is TRBV4-2, the J call TRBJ2-7; a weak D match, TRBD2 (6 bases). Between the trimmed V and J ends, which lost 5 bases and 2 bases, there was a span of 22 bases. Per germline, CDR1 LGHNA and CDR2 YNFKEQ. The CDR3 sequence is 17 residues long. CDR3 DNA sequence: TGTGCCAGCAGCTCGGGAAGTATCATGGGGGGTACCTACGAGCAGTACTTC. Translation gives CASSSGSIMGGTYEQYF.

Concerning this clone: Its ends do not fully match the called genes, so a read error is possible. The chain joins TRBV6-1 to TRBJ2-2; 8 nucleotides agree with TRBD2. The CDR3 is made up of 14 amino acids. Germline V gene data show CDR1 as MNHNS and CDR2 as SASEGT. CDR3 loop: CASNQAGETGELLF. CDR3 coding DNA: TGTGCCAGCAACCAAGCGGGAGAGACCGGGGAGCTGCTTTTT.

The chain joins TRBV6-1 to TRBJ2-1; D is possibly TRBD2 (5 bases). V was pared by 8 bases and J by 7 bases, with 21 bases between. Germline loops: CDR1 MNHNS, CDR2 SASEGT. The CDR3 totals 15 residues. The CDR3 DNA reads TGTGCCAGCCGGAACCTTCAAATGGGCGGGAATGAGCAGTTCTTC. Translating it yields CASRNLQMGGNEQFF.

This clone has only one observation. V is TRBV9 and J is TRBJ2-6; tentative D call: TRBD1 (5 bases). V gave up 4 bases and J gave up 0 bases, with 11 bases separating them. CDR1 is SGDLS, CDR2 YYNGEE, per germline. The length of the CDR3 is 16 residues. CDR3 sequence: CASSSRQSSGANVLTF. The CDR3 DNA sequence: TGTGCCAGCAGCTCAAGACAGTCCTCTGGGGCCAACGTCCTGACTTTC.

This clone appeared a few times. This chain connects TRBV6-5 to TRBJ1-6; 7 nucleotides line up with TRBD1. From germline, CDR1 is MNHEY and CDR2 SVGAGI. V trimming: 7 bases; J trimming: 6 bases; junction bases outside the gene matches: 9. The length of the CDR3 is 15 residues. CDR3 sequence: CASTKGGQFNSPLHF. For the CDR3, the DNA is TGTGCCAGCACCAAGGGGGGACAGTTTAATTCACCCCTCCACTTT.

With respect to this clone: The identical CDR3 is also encoded by other nucleotide sequences in the sample. The V and J genes are TRBV27 and TRBJ2-3, with TRBD2 matching 8 bases. Germline V lookup: CDR1 MNHEY, CDR2 SMNVEV (reference sequence). V was clipped by 4 bases and J by 0 bases; unmatched bases: 9. This CDR3 region has 17 residues. The CDR3 reads CASSSPRTSRSTDTQYF. The CDR3 region has the DNA TGTGCCAGCAGTTCTCCCCGGACTAGCCGGAGCACAGATACGCAGTATTTT.

Note on this clone: At one end, the junction sequence differs from germline, possibly due to a read error. CDR3 bases: TGTTCCAGCAGCCTGGGGCAGGGGCCCCAGCATTTT. Its protein product is CSSSLGQGPQHF. The chain employs TRBV7-9 and TRBJ1-5; D might be TRBD1 (5 bases). The CDR3 has 12 residues. CDR1 and CDR2 (germline): SEHNR, FQNEAQ (reference sequence).

This rearrangement joins TRBV5-4 to TRBJ2-1; 11 bases are shared with TRBD2. The ends lost 2 bases at V and 6 bases at J; junction bases unmatched: 13. Germline-derived CDR1 and CDR2 are SGHNT and YYREEE (reference sequence). There are 18 residues in the CDR3. CDR3 nucleotide sequence: TGTGCCAGCAGCTTATCAATTAGCGGGGGGGCTGAAATCAATGAGCAGTTCTTC. As protein: CASSLSISGGAEINEQFF.

This chain uses TRBV7-2 with TRBJ1-5; D is unclear. The CDR3 runs to 14 residues. Germline CDR1 SGHTA, CDR2 FQGNSA. Trimming cost V 3 bases and J 7 bases, with 13 bases left between them. In DNA, the CDR3 is TGTGCCAGCAGCTTCACCCCTGCAGGACAGCCCCAGCATTTT. Translating gives CASSFTPAGQPQHF.

This chain joins TRBV5-3 and TRBJ2-4, with a weak D call TRBD1 (5 bases). TRBV5-3 qualifies as an ORF whose function is uncertain. The CDR3 consists of 14 residues. V was trimmed by 2 bases and J by 9 bases, leaving 15 bases between them. The CDR3 reads CARSLSQGDSIQYF. In nucleotides, the CDR3 is TGTGCCAGAAGCTTATCGCAGGGCGACAGCATTCAGTACTTC.

J is TRBJ2-3 and V is TRBV29-1; perhaps TRBD2 as D (5 bases). Germline V gene lookup returns CDR1 SQVTM and CDR2 ANQGSEA. The CDR3 runs to 14 residues. The CDR3, as DNA: TGCAGTCTTCAAGCGCCCGGGAACACAGATACGCAGTATTTT. Its translation: CSLQAPGNTDTQYF.

This chain uses TRBV28 with TRBJ2-7, with D perhaps TRBD2 (6 bases). The V and J ends lost 5 bases and 2 bases respectively, with 13 bases between them. Germline V CDR1 and CDR2: MDHEN, SYDVKM. This CDR3 comprises 14 residues. CDR3 in amino acids: CASSLVAVTYEQYF. The CDR3 nucleotides read TGTGCCAGCAGTCTCGTAGCGGTAACCTACGAGCAGTACTTC.

V gene TRBV5-1 combines with J gene TRBJ2-7, with 9 bases identical to TRBD2. CDR1 SGHRS and CDR2 YFSETQ come from the germline V gene. Trimming cost V 8 bases and J 5 bases; bases outside gene matches: 11. The CDR3 consists of 14 residues. CDR3 nucleotide sequence: TGCGCCAGTGGAAGGGCGGGAGGGCCCCACGAGCAGTACTTC. Its protein is CASGRAGGPHEQYF.

In DNA, the CDR3 is TGTGCCAGCACCCCGGGGGGGGAAAAACTGTTTTTT. Residues: CASTPGGEKLFF. This sequence joins TRBV6-5 and TRBJ1-4, with D maybe TRBD1 (5 bases). Trimming stripped 7 bases from V and 8 bases from J, with 11 bases between. This CDR3 comprises 12 residues. CDR1 is MNHEY and CDR2 is SVGAGI in the germline V gene.

There are a few counts of this clone. This chain links TRBV5-1 with TRBJ2-7; 14 bases are a match to TRBD2. V was clipped by 4 bases and J by 7 bases; unmatched bases: 4. CDR1 is SGHRS, CDR2 YFSETQ, per germline. This CDR3 region has 14 residues. CDR3 residues: CASSAGLAGEEQYF. CDR3 sequence (DNA): TGCGCCAGCAGCGCGGGACTAGCGGGAGAAGAGCAGTACTTC.

This clone was seen more than once but under ten times. The chain carries TRBV18 and TRBJ1-6, with 10 bases identical to TRBD1. The CDR3 has 14 amino acids. V trimming: 6 bases; J trimming: 10 bases; junction bases outside the gene matches: 6. In germline, CDR1 is KGHSH, CDR2 LQKENI. As DNA, the CDR3 is TGTGCCAGCTCGCCGACAGGGGGCCGGTCACCCCTCCACTTT. Translation: CASSPTGGRSPLHF.

The V gene is TRBV14, the J gene TRBJ2-4; the match to TRBD1 covers 9 bases. V lost 4 bases and J lost 7; bases outside the gene matches: 8. Germline CDR1 reads SGHDN; CDR2 reads FVKESK. The CDR3 has 15 amino acids. The CDR3: CASSPGTGYGNIQYF. Written as DNA, the CDR3 is TGTGCCAGCAGCCCAGGGACAGGGTACGGTAACATTCAGTACTTC.

The CDR3 DNA is TGTGCCAGCAGGCAAGGACAGGGCCCAGCGGATACGCAGTATTTT. Protein: CASRQGQGPADTQYF. This chain uses TRBV7-2 with TRBJ2-3; 8 bases line up with TRBD1. CDR1 and CDR2 from the germline V gene are SGHTA and FQGNSA. The CDR3 contains 15 residues. The junction had 11 bases not matched to a gene; V was cut back by 6 bases and J by 6 bases.

The chain employs TRBV25-1 and TRBJ2-7; D possibly corresponds to TRBD1 (5 bases). There are 13 residues in the CDR3. V shed 1 base and J shed 5 bases, with 9 bases lying between them. Germline CDR1 and CDR2: MGHDK and SYGVNS. CDR3: CASSESGYNEQYF. CDR3 in DNA: TGTGCCAGCAGTGAATCAGGGTACAACGAGCAGTACTTC.

A few counts support this clone. The chain has TRBV10-3 and TRBJ2-2, with a tentative D call TRBD1 (8 bases). CDR1 is ENHRY and CDR2 is SYGVKD in the germline V gene. This CDR3 contains 14 residues. Between the trimmed V and J ends, which lost 3 bases and 5 bases, there was a span of 10 bases. CDR3 protein: CAISEQGGTGELFF. CDR3 in DNA: TGTGCCATCAGTGAACAGGGGGGGACCGGGGAGCTGTTTTTT.